This T cell receptor (beta chain) comes out of a study of blood T cells in healthy people across ages. Study-level points and caveats: It was not known whether donors were CMV positive (a possible confounder of expanded clonotype changes).

This clonotype came up many times. Its antigen is not identified. Germline assignment: CDR1 DFQATT and CDR2 SNEGSKA (reference sequence). V dropped 0 bases and J dropped 2 bases, with 7 bases sitting between them. The CDR3 runs to 13 residues. The use of a sample-barcoded 5' primer and a J-beta primer mix characterized a second PCR of 7 to 11 cycles. Each cDNA molecule was tagged by a template-switch adaptor with 12 random nucleotides. TCRdb reanalysed the 5' RACE reads using MiXCR and keeps one entry per CDR3 protein. The sample shows over 550,000 distinct CDR3 sequences, roughly 30% of them seen only once.

This receptor was taken from a woman aged 80 or over in good health. Sequencing was carried out using blood. This sequence joins TRBV20-1 and TRBJ2-5, with D tentatively TRBD1 or TRBD2 (5 bases each). CDR3 sequence (DNA): TGCAGTGCTAGAGATGGGGGACAAGAGACCCAGTACTTC. Translating gives CSARDGGQETQYF.